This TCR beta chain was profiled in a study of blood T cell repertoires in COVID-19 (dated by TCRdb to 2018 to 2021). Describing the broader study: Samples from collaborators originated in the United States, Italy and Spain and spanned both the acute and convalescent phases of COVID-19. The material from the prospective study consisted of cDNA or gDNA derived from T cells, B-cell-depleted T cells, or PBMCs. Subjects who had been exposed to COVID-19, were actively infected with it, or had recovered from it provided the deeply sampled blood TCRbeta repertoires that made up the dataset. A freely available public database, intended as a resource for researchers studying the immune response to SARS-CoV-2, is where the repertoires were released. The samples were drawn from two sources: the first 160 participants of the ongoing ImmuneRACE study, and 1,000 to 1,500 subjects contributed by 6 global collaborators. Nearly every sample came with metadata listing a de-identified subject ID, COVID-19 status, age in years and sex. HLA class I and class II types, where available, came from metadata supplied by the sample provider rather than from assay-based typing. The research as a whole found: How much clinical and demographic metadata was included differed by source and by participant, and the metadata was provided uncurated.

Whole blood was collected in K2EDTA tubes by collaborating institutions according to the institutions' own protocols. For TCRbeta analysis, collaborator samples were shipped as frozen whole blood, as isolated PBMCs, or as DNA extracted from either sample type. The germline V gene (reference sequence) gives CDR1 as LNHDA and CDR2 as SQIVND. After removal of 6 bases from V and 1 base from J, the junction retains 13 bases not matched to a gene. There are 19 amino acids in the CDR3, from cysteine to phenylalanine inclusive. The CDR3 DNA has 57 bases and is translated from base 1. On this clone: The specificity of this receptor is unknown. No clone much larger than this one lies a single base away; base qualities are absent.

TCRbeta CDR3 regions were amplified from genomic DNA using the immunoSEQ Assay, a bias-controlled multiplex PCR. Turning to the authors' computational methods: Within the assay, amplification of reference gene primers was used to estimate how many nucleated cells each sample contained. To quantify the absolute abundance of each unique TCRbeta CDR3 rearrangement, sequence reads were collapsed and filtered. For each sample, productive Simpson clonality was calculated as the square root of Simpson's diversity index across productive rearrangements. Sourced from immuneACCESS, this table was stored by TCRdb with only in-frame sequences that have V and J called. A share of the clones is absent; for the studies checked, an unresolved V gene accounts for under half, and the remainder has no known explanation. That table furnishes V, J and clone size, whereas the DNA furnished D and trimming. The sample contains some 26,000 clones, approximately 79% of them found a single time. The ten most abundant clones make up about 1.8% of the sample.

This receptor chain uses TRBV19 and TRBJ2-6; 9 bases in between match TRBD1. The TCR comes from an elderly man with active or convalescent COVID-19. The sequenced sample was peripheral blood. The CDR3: CASSVRDRVHLSGANVLTF. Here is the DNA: TGTGCCAGTAGCGTCCGGGACAGGGTTCACCTATCTGGGGCCAACGTCCTGACTTTC.